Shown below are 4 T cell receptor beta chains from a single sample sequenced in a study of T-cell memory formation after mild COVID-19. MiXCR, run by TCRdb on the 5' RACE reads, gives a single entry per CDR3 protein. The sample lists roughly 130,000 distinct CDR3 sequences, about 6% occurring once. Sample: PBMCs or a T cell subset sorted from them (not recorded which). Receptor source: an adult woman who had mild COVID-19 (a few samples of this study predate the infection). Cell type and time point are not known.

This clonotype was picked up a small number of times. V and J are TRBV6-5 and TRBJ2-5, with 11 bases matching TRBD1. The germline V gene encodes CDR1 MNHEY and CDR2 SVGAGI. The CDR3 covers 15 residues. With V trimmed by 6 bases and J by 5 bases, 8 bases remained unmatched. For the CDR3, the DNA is TGTGCCAGCAGCCGAGGGACAGGGGGGAGGGAGACCCAGTACTTC. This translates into CASSRGTGGRETQYF.

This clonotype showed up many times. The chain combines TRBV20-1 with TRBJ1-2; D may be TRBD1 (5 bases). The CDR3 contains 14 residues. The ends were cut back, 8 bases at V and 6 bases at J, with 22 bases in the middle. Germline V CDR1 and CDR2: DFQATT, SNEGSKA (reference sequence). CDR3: CSPTLGQGVNGYTF. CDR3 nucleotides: TGCAGTCCGACCCTGGGGCAGGGAGTCAATGGCTACACCTTC.

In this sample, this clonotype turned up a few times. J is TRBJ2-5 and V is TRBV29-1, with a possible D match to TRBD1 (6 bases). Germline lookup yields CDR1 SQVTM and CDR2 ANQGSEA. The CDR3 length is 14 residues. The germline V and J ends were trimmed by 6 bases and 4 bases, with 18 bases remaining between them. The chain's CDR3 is CSVDTQGKRETQYF. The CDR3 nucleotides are TGCAGCGTCGATACTCAGGGGAAGCGAGAGACCCAGTACTTC.

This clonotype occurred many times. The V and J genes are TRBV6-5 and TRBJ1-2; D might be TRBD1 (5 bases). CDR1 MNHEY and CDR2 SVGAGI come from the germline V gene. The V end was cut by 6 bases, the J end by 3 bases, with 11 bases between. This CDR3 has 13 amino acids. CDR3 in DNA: TGTGCCAGCAGCCACGACAGATACTATGGCTACACCTTC. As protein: CASSHDRYYGYTF.